The present T cell receptor (beta chain) was sequenced within a study of T cells after yellow fever vaccination. Regarding the study as a whole: The CD4 and CD8 compartments had a small share of their clonotypes in common. Re-detected after boosting: most primary clones, 96% of CD4 and about 85% of CD8. A faster peak, day 5 versus 15, was reached by the weaker secondary response.

The CDR3 has 14 residues. V shed 6 bases and J shed 3 bases, with 15 bases lying between them. Germline V CDR1 and CDR2: DFQATT, SNEGSKA (reference sequence). TCRdb reanalysed the 5' RACE reads using MiXCR and keeps one entry per CDR3 protein. The sample gives 300,000 or so distinct CDR3 sequences, about 4% of which show up once; roughly a quarter is in the top ten. This clonotype came up many times. Its antigen is undetermined. The chain employs TRBV20-1 and TRBJ2-4; D might be TRBD2 (5 bases). The sequencing used PBMCs, collected 5 days after the yellow fever booster vaccination. The clonotype was recovered from a man between 18 and 29 years old who received the YFV17D yellow fever vaccine. The DNA for the CDR3 is TGCAGTGCGACGACCGGGGATGGCAAAAACATTCAGTACTTC. Its protein is CSATTGDGKNIQYF.